One and the same sample provided the 15 T cell receptor beta chains below, sequenced in a study of blood T cell repertoires in COVID-19. TCRdb's table, derived via immunoSEQ multiplex PCR, lists solely in-frame clones and lacks some. The sample lists under 300,000 clones; approximately 91% were seen once. Material: peripheral blood. These receptors all stem from a man aged 45-60 years with acute or convalescent COVID-19.

The genes are TRBV19 and TRBJ1-5, with 8 bases that match TRBD1. This CDR3 contains 17 residues. Germline values: CDR1 LNHDA, CDR2 SQIVND (reference sequence). V lost 3 bases and J lost 5; bases outside the gene matches: 12. The CDR3 loop is CASSILSWTGIYQPQHF. CDR3 coding DNA: TGTGCCAGTAGTATCCTAAGCTGGACAGGGATTTATCAGCCCCAGCATTTT. The variable domain in full, with the rest retrieved from reference TRBV19 and TRBJ1-5, is DGGITQSPKYLFRKEGQNVTLSCEQNLNHDAMYWYRQDPGQGLRLIYYSQIVNDFQKGDIAEGYSVSREKKESFPLTVTSAQKNPTAFYLCASSILSWTGIYQPQHFGDGTRLSIL.

V gene TRBV7-3 combines with J gene TRBJ2-1; tentatively, D is TRBD1 (8 bases). This CDR3 has 14 residues. Germline V gene data show CDR1 as SGHTA and CDR2 as FQGTGA. The V and J ends lost 5 bases and 10 bases respectively, with 18 bases between them. For the CDR3, the DNA is TGTGCCAGCAGCAGCGGGACAGGAGGCAAGGAGCAGTTCTTC. Protein sequence: CASSSGTGGKEQFF.

The J gene is TRBJ2-1, the V gene TRBV7-3; maybe TRBD2 (6 bases). The CDR3 totals 14 residues. V was cut by 1 base and J by 4 bases, with 8 bases left in between. CDR1 is SGHTA and CDR2 is FQGTGA in the germline V gene. CDR3 nucleotide sequence: TGTGCCAGCAGCTTAATTGGGGGGTACAATGAGCAGTTCTTC. Its translation is CASSLIGGYNEQFF.

This chain joins TRBV9 and TRBJ1-1, with a weak D call TRBD1 (6 bases). Germline V lookup: CDR1 SGDLS, CDR2 YYNGEE. The CDR3 is made up of 14 amino acids. The V end lost 5 bases, the J end lost 2 bases, and 13 bases lay between the germline ends. The DNA for the CDR3 is TGTGCCAGCAGTGCCCACAGGGATAACACTGAAGCTTTCTTT. It yields the protein CASSAHRDNTEAFF.

The chain combines TRBV25-1 with TRBJ1-1; D is uncertain. Germline CDR1 is MGHDK and CDR2 is SYGVNS. CDR3 length equals 13 residues. Trimming left V 2 bases short and J 7 bases short, with 11 bases between. CDR3 sequence reads: CASSEGGVSEAFF. The CDR3 nucleotides are TGTGCCAGCAGTGAAGGCGGGGTGAGTGAAGCTTTCTTT.

The V call is TRBV4-1, the J call TRBJ1-5; 8 positions match TRBD1. CDR1 MGHRA and CDR2 YSYEKL come from the germline V gene. CDR3 length equals 15 residues. The V gene end was trimmed by 1 base and the J gene end by 6 bases; junction bases not matched to a gene: 5. DNA of the CDR3: TGCGCCAGCAGCCAAGGGGGGACAGGAGGTCAGCCCCAGCATTTT. Translating it yields CASSQGGTGGQPQHF.

As concerns this clone: Different DNA sequences within this sample yield the same CDR3. V usage is TRBV7-9 and J usage is TRBJ1-1; D is ambiguous. Germline CDR1 reads SEHNR; CDR2 reads FQNEAQ (reference sequence). V was clipped by 1 base and J by 1 base, with 7 bases between them. The CDR3 has 14 residues. In DNA form, the CDR3 reads TGTGCCAGCAGCTTAGTACTACCGAACACTGAAGCTTTCTTT. Residues: CASSLVLPNTEAFF.

This clone was counted a few times. This chain joins TRBV19 and TRBJ1-2; no definite D call. The CDR3 is 14 residues long. CDR1 is LNHDA, CDR2 SQIVND, per germline (reference sequence). V shed 1 base and J shed 2 bases, with 8 bases lying between them. Here the CDR3 reads CASSIARNNYGYTF. In DNA, the CDR3 is TGTGCCAGTAGTATAGCCAGGAACAACTATGGCTACACCTTC.

The CDR3 loop reads CASGLGSDAGAWETQYF. The CDR3 DNA follows: TGTGCTAGTGGTTTGGGCTCGGACGCGGGGGCTTGGGAGACCCAGTACTTC. V and J are TRBV12-5 and TRBJ2-5; D is possibly TRBD2 (7 bases). Trimming pared 1 base from V and 5 bases from J, leaving 20 bases between. The CDR3 totals 17 residues. CDR1 is LGHNT and CDR2 is FRNRAP in the germline V gene. The full variable domain, with the rest looked up from reference TRBV12-5 and TRBJ2-5, is DARVTQTPRHKVTEMGQEVTMRCQPILGHNTVFWYRQTMMQGLELLAYFRNRAPLDDSGMPKDRFSAEMPDATLATLKIQPSEPRDSAVYFCASGLGSDAGAWETQYFGPGTRLLVL.

The J gene is TRBJ2-2, the V gene TRBV7-9, with TRBD1 as a possible D gene (6 bases). The CDR3 is 16 amino acids. V was cut by 3 bases and J by 0 bases, with 11 bases left in between. CDR1 is SEHNR and CDR2 is FQNEAQ in the germline V gene (reference sequence). The CDR3 DNA is TGTGCCAGCAGCTTCGCCGGGACATCGAACACCGGGGAGCTGTTTTTT. This sequence encodes CASSFAGTSNTGELFF.

V usage is TRBV5-1 and J usage is TRBJ1-1, with D unclear. Trimming took off 1 base at V and 4 bases at J, with 11 bases between the two ends. The germline CDR1 and CDR2 sequences are SGHRS and YFSETQ. The CDR3 is 14 amino acids. The CDR3 DNA sequence: TGCGCCAGCAGCTTGATTGGGGAGAGCACTGAAGCTTTCTTT. Its translation: CASSLIGESTEAFF.

V usage is TRBV7-9 and J usage is TRBJ2-7; the D gene is possibly TRBD2 (7 bases). Germline CDR1 SEHNR, CDR2 FQNEAQ (reference sequence). Trimming left V 1 base short and J 5 bases short, with 12 bases between. The CDR3 spans 14 residues. The CDR3 DNA sequence: TGTGCCAGCAGCTTAGTGGGGGGGCGAGACGAGCAGTACTTC. As protein: CASSLVGGRDEQYF.

The V call is TRBV27, the J call TRBJ2-7; D remains unclear. Trimming removed 2 bases at V and 0 bases at J, with 8 bases between. Germline-derived CDR1 and CDR2 are MNHEY and SMNVEV (reference sequence). The CDR3 sequence is 14 residues long. The CDR3 reads CASSLRRGSYEQYF. CDR3 in DNA: TGTGCCAGCAGTTTAAGGCGCGGCTCCTACGAGCAGTACTTC.

This clone turned up a few times. The chain couples TRBV6-5 to TRBJ2-1; D is unclear. Germline CDR1 and CDR2: MNHEY and SVGAGI. The V gene lost 9 bases and the J gene lost 3 bases, with 9 bases spanning the gap. This CDR3 comprises 12 residues. CDR3 protein: CASRSFYNEQFF. CDR3 bases: TGTGCCAGTCGGAGTTTCTACAATGAGCAGTTCTTC.

The chain recombines TRBV12-3 or TRBV12-4 with TRBJ1-2, with a tentative D call TRBD1 (5 bases). CDR3 length: 12 amino acids. Between the trimmed V and J ends, which lost 1 base and 8 bases, there was a span of 8 bases. In DNA form, the CDR3 reads TGTGCCAGCAGTTTAGGGGGGGAGGGCTACACCTTC. Amino acids: CASSLGGEGYTF.